Listed below are T cell receptor beta chains from one sample, sequenced in a study of cytomegalovirus exposure and HLA in healthy donors. Assay: immunoSEQ multiplex PCR; the TCRdb copy retains only in-frame clones and omits some. This table has fewer than 150,000 clones, roughly three quarters appearing once. The sequenced sample consisted of PBMCs. These receptors were taken from a woman between 45 and 65 years old in good health and CMV-seronegative. CDR3s include the opening cysteine and the closing phenylalanine or tryptophan. A D gene is named only where the DNA matches it firmly. Size is stated for part of the rows, as once, few or many counts, or as a class when the clone is expanded.

TRBV2,.,TRBJ2-2,.,CASMAFVNTGELFF,TGTGCCAGCATGGCCTTTGTTAACACCGGGGAGCTGTTTTTT
TRBV6-1,TRBD2,TRBJ2-5,.,CASSEGLAGGPQETQYF,TGTGCCAGCAGTGAAGGACTAGCGGGGGGACCTCAAGAGACCCAGTACTTC
TRBV7-8,TRBD2,TRBJ2-3,.,CASSRTSGRTDTQYF,TGTGCCAGCAGCCGGACTAGCGGACGCACAGATACGCAGTATTTT
TRBV5-6,TRBD1,TRBJ1-5,few,CASTLQGGGNQPQHF,TGTGCCAGCACCCTTCAGGGGGGTGGCAATCAGCCCCAGCATTTT
TRBV9,TRBD2,TRBJ2-1,.,CASSVAGSGGNEQFF,TGTGCCAGCAGCGTAGCGGGTAGCGGGGGTAATGAGCAGTTCTTC
TRBV4-3,.,TRBJ1-3,.,CASSQDATRHSGNTIYF,TGCGCCAGCAGCCAGGATGCGACACGTCACTCTGGAAACACCATATATTTT
TRBV19,TRBD1,TRBJ2-1,.,CASSQLGTDNEQFF,TGTGCCAGTAGTCAACTAGGGACAGACAATGAGCAGTTCTTC
TRBV5-6,.,TRBJ1-5,few,CASSRRGNQPQHF,TGTGCCAGCAGCCGCAGAGGAAATCAGCCCCAGCATTTT
TRBV6-5,.,TRBJ1-2,.,CASSLVAANYGYTF,TGTGCCAGCAGTCTTGTGGCGGCTAACTATGGCTACACCTTC
TRBV18,.,TRBJ1-2,.,CASSPVGRSEYGYTF,TGTGCCAGCTCACCAGTTGGAAGGAGCGAATATGGCTACACCTTC
TRBV7-8,TRBD2,TRBJ2-7,.,CASSFTSGGSSYEQYF,TGTGCCAGCAGCTTCACTAGCGGGGGGTCCTCCTACGAGCAGTACTTC
TRBV5-6,.,TRBJ1-2,.,CASSLDWQSGGYTF,TGTGCCAGCAGCTTGGATTGGCAATCAGGTGGCTACACCTTC
TRBV11-3,TRBD2,TRBJ2-2,once,CASSLGGGGTGELFF,TGTGCCAGCAGCTTAGGTGGCGGGGGTACCGGGGAGCTGTTTTTT
TRBV18,TRBD1,TRBJ1-3,.,CASSIRMATGAGNTIYF,TGTGCCAGCTCTATAAGAATGGCGACAGGGGCTGGAAACACCATATATTTT
TRBV11-2,TRBD2,TRBJ2-1,.,CASSLAGGNNEQFF,TGTGCCAGCAGCTTAGCGGGGGGAAACAATGAGCAGTTCTTC
TRBV7-2,TRBD1,TRBJ2-1,.,CASSLGTGISNEQFF,TGTGCCAGCAGCCTTGGGACAGGGATATCCAATGAGCAGTTCTTC
TRBV18,.,TRBJ2-7,.,CASSDTRSSYEQYF,TGTGCCAGCTCAGATACTAGGAGCTCCTACGAGCAGTACTTC
TRBV6-1,.,TRBJ2-3,.,CASSGQINTDTQYF,TGTGCCAGCAGTGGACAGATAAACACAGATACGCAGTATTTT
TRBV13,.,TRBJ2-5,.,CASSLGLSAIQETQYF,TGTGCCAGCAGCTTAGGCCTAAGTGCGATACAAGAGACCCAGTACTTC
TRBV7-3,.,TRBJ2-1,.,CASSQDSYNEQFF,TGTGCCAGCAGCCAGGATAGTTACAATGAGCAGTTCTTC
TRBV5-4,.,TRBJ2-6,.,CASSNRDSGANVLTF,TGTGCCAGCAGCAACCGGGACTCTGGGGCCAACGTCCTGACTTTC
TRBV7-9,TRBD1,TRBJ1-1,.,CASSRTGDTEAFF,TGTGCCAGCAGCCGGACAGGGGATACTGAAGCTTTCTTT
TRBV5-1,.,TRBJ2-2,.,CASSLVLVPSTGELFF,TGCGCCAGCAGCTTGGTTCTAGTCCCCAGCACCGGGGAGCTGTTTTTT
TRBV11-2,.,TRBJ2-1,few,CASSLNPGLDNEQFF,TGTGCCAGCAGCTTGAACCCGGGACTCGACAATGAGCAGTTCTTC
TRBV27,.,TRBJ2-1,.,CASSLVVSAGPHNEQFF,TGTGCCAGCAGTTTAGTTGTGTCCGCAGGGCCTCACAATGAGCAGTTCTTC
TRBV7-7,TRBD1,TRBJ2-3,.,CASSQDRGLTDTQYF,TGTGCTAGCAGCCAAGACAGGGGGCTGACAGATACGCAGTATTTT
TRBV6-4,TRBD2,TRBJ2-1,.,CASSEAGTSGYNEQFF,TGTGCCAGCAGTGAGGCCGGGACTAGCGGCTACAATGAGCAGTTCTTC
TRBV4-2,.,TRBJ1-1,.,CASSQQKTGNTEAFF,TGTGCCAGCAGCCAACAAAAGACAGGGAACACTGAAGCTTTCTTT
TRBV2,TRBD1,TRBJ2-1,.,CASKTLQGANEQFF,TGTGCCAGCAAAACTTTACAGGGGGCGAATGAGCAGTTCTTC
TRBV6-6,.,TRBJ1-2,few,CASSYAQGNGYTF,TGTGCCAGCAGTTACGCTCAGGGGAATGGCTACACCTTC
TRBV10-1,.,TRBJ1-1,once,CASSGVGVPEAFF,TGCGCCAGCAGTGGTGTCGGGGTCCCTGAAGCTTTCTTT
TRBV9,TRBD2,TRBJ2-3,.,CASSPRGGRVETQYF,TGTGCCAGCAGCCCCCGCGGGGGGCGGGTAGAGACGCAGTATTTT
TRBV19,TRBD1,TRBJ1-1,.,CASSIQGAGDPFF,TGTGCCAGTAGTATTCAGGGGGCTGGGGATCCTTTCTTT
TRBV2,TRBD1,TRBJ2-2,once,CASRTGIANTGELFF,TGTGCCAGCAGGACAGGGATTGCGAACACCGGGGAGCTGTTTTTT
TRBV6-1,.,TRBJ1-1,.,CANRENTEAFF,TGTGCCAACCGGGAGAACACTGAAGCTTTCTTT
TRBV7-2,.,TRBJ2-1,.,CASSLGRRAYNEQFF,TGTGCCAGCAGTCTGGGGAGGCGGGCCTACAATGAGCAGTTCTTC
TRBV2,.,TRBJ2-7,.,CASGLVNYEQYF,TGTGCCAGCGGCCTGGTGAATTACGAGCAGTACTTC
TRBV28,.,TRBJ1-1,.,CASIKEQGRYTEAFF,TGTGCCAGCATAAAAGAACAGGGACGTTACACTGAAGCTTTCTTT
TRBV25-1,.,TRBJ2-7,.,CASSDSGEQYF,TGTGCCAGCAGTGATTCGGGCGAGCAGTACTTC
TRBV14,.,TRBJ1-1,.,CASSLSRQAEAFF,TGTGCCAGCAGCCTAAGCCGACAGGCTGAAGCTTTCTTT
TRBV5-1,.,TRBJ2-1,.,CASSSTQTYNEQFF,TGCGCCAGCAGCTCGACACAGACCTACAATGAGCAGTTCTTC
TRBV7-2,.,TRBJ1-6,.,CASSLGLGAPYSPLHF,TGTGCCAGCTCTCTTGGTTTGGGGGCGCCATATTCACCCCTCCACTTT
TRBV11-2,.,TRBJ1-1,.,CASSPTARATEAFF,TGTGCCAGCAGCCCTACAGCGAGGGCCACTGAAGCTTTCTTT
TRBV15,.,TRBJ1-2,.,CATSRDWVQNYGYTF,TGTGCCACCAGCAGAGATTGGGTACAGAACTATGGCTACACCTTC
TRBV5-4,TRBD1,TRBJ1-6,.,CASSRGQGNNSPLHF,TGTGCCAGCAGCCGCGGACAGGGCAACAATTCACCCCTCCACTTT
TRBV6-5,.,TRBJ1-1,.,CASSYDSENTEAFF,TGTGCCAGCAGTTATGACAGCGAGAACACTGAAGCTTTCTTT
TRBV7-9,TRBD1,TRBJ2-7,.,CASSQGTGRREQYF,TGTGCCAGCAGCCAAGGGACAGGGCGCCGGGAGCAGTACTTC
TRBV9,TRBD2,TRBJ2-7,.,CASSVASGGAYEQYF,TGTGCCAGCAGCGTTGCCAGCGGGGGGGCCTACGAGCAGTACTTC
TRBV30,.,TRBJ2-3,.,CAWSRQRSTDTQYF,TGTGCCTGGAGTCGACAGAGAAGCACAGATACGCAGTATTTT
TRBV5-8,TRBD2,TRBJ2-7,.,CASSPGLAPYEQYF,TGTGCCAGCAGCCCGGGACTAGCCCCCTACGAGCAGTACTTC
TRBV10-3,TRBD1,TRBJ1-5,.,CAISEGQGGNQPQHF,TGTGCCATCAGTGAGGGACAGGGGGGCAATCAGCCCCAGCATTTT
TRBV4-2,.,TRBJ2-1,few,CASSQDQDSSSYNEQFF,TGTGCCAGCAGCCAAGATCAGGACAGCAGCTCCTACAATGAGCAGTTCTTC
TRBV12-1,.,TRBJ1-5,once,CASSPCKEPQPQHF,TGTGCCAGCAGCCCCTGCAAAGAGCCGCAGCCCCAGCATTTT
TRBV6-1,.,TRBJ1-1,.,CASSEIPSDTEAFF,TGTGCCAGCAGTGAGATTCCCTCGGACACTGAAGCTTTCTTT
TRBV9,.,TRBJ1-1,few,CASSQGQANTEAFF,TGTGCCAGCAGCCAGGGGCAGGCGAACACTGAAGCTTTCTTT